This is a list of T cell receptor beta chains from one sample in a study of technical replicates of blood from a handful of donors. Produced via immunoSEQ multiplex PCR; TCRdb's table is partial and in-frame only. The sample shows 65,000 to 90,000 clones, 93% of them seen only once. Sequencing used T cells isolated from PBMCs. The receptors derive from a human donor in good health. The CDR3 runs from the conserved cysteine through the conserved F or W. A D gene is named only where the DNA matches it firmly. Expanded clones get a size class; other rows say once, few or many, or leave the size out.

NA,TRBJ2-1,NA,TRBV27,CASSLTPFTYNEQFF,TGTGCCAGCAGTTTAACACCGTTCACATACAATGAGCAGTTCTTC
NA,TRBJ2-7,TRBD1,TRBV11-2,CASSLRQGAYEQYF,TGTGCCAGCAGCCTTAGACAGGGGGCCTACGAGCAGTACTTC
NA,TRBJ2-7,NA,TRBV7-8,CASSLASEVNYEQYF,TGTGCCAGCAGCTTAGCGTCGGAGGTTAACTACGAGCAGTACTTC
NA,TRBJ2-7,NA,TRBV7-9,CASSKGESYEQYF,TGTGCCAGCAGTAAGGGGGAATCATACGAGCAGTACTTC
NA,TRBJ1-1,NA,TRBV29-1,CSVIPAGANTEAFF,TGCAGCGTTATACCCGCAGGGGCGAACACTGAAGCTTTCTTT
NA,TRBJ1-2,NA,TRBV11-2,CASSPTFHSNYGYTF,TGTGCCAGCAGCCCCACTTTCCACTCTAACTATGGCTACACCTTC
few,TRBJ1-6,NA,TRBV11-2,CASSFRGLGSSPLHF,TGTGCCAGCAGCTTCAGGGGTCTCGGTAGTTCACCCCTCCACTTT
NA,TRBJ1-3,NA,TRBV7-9,CASLPGILGNTIYF,TGTGCCAGCTTACCGGGGATATTAGGAAACACCATATATTTT
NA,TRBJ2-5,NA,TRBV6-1,CASTFRGTQYF,TGTGCCAGCACTTTTAGAGGGACCCAGTACTTC
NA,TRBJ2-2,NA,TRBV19,CASTPGARRKNTGELFF,TGTGCCAGTACCCCCGGTGCACGGAGAAAGAACACCGGGGAGCTGTTTTTT
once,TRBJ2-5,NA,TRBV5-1,CASSLGGTQEAQYF,TGCGCCAGCAGCTTAGGAGGGACCCAAGAGGCCCAGTACTTC
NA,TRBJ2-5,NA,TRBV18,CASSYLTGKQETQYF,TGTGCCAGCTCCTACCTTACAGGGAAACAAGAGACCCAGTACTTC
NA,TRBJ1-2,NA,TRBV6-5,CASSYSGGNYGYTF,TGTGCCAGCAGTTACTCAGGCGGGAACTATGGCTACACCTTC
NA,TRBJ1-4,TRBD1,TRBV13,CASSSTSGQGATTNEKLFF,TGTGCCAGCAGCTCCACCTCCGGGCAGGGGGCCACAACTAATGAAAAACTGTTTTTT
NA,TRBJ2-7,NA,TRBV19,CASSIEAGNYEQYF,TGTGCCAGTAGTATAGAGGCAGGCAACTACGAGCAGTACTTC
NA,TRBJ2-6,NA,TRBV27,CASSLMSGRAGANVLTF,TGTGCCAGCAGTTTGATGTCGGGTCGGGCTGGGGCCAACGTCCTGACTTTC
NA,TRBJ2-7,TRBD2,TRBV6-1,CASSGLLAANHEQYF,TGTGCCAGCAGTGGATTACTAGCGGCCAACCACGAGCAGTACTTC
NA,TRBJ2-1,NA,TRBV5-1,CASSQQGGAYNEQFF,TGCGCCAGCAGCCAACAGGGGGGGGCCTACAATGAGCAGTTCTTC
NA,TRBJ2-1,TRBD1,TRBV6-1,CASRGQGLEEQFF,TGTGCCAGCAGAGGACAGGGGCTGGAGGAGCAGTTCTTC
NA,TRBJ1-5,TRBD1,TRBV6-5,CASSYRQGKGPQHF,TGTGCCAGCAGTTACCGACAGGGGAAGGGGCCCCAGCATTTT
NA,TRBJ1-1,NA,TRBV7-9,CASSLERREGSEAFF,TGTGCCAGCAGCTTAGAACGAAGGGAGGGGTCTGAAGCTTTCTTT
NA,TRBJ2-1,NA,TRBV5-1,CASSLAESSYNEQFF,TGCGCCAGCAGCTTGGCTGAGAGCTCCTACAATGAGCAGTTCTTC
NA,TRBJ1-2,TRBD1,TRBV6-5,CASGWLTGDYGYTF,TGTGCCAGCGGCTGGTTGACAGGGGACTATGGCTACACCTTC
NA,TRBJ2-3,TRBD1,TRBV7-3,CASSSTPGTGTDTQYF,TGTGCCAGCAGCTCCACACCCGGGACAGGGACAGATACGCAGTATTTT
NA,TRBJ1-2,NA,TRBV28,CAIRQDSYGYTF,TGTGCCATTCGACAGGACAGCTATGGCTACACCTTC
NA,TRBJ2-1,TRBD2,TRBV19,CATAGGPRNEQFF,TGTGCCACCGCGGGGGGGCCGCGGAATGAGCAGTTCTTC
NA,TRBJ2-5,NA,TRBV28,CASSLSAGPKTQYF,TGTGCCAGCAGTTTAAGTGCAGGGCCCAAGACCCAGTACTTC
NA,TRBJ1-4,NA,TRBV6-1,CASSLRQFNEKLFF,TGTGCCAGCAGCTTAAGACAGTTTAATGAAAAACTGTTTTTT
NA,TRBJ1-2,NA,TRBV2,CASSTLTGISNYGYTF,TGTGCCAGCAGTACCCTAACAGGGATCTCTAACTATGGCTACACCTTC
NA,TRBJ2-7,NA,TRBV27,CASSWGRALSYEQYF,TGTGCCAGCAGCTGGGGCAGGGCGTTATCCTACGAGCAGTACTTC
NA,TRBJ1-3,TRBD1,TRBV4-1,CASSQDRGLERTIYF,TGCGCCAGCAGCCAAGATAGGGGGCTCGAAAGGACCATATATTTT
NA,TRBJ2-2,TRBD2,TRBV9,CASRGGLAGGTGELFF,TGTGCCAGCAGAGGGGGGCTAGCGGGGGGCACCGGGGAGCTGTTTTTT
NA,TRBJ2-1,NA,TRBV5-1,CASSFLAHSYNEQFF,TGCGCCAGCAGCTTTCTAGCCCACTCCTACAATGAGCAGTTCTTC
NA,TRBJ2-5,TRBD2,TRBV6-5,CASSRGLAGRETQYF,TGTGCCAGCAGCCGAGGACTAGCGGGGAGGGAGACCCAGTACTTC
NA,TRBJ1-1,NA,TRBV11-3,CASSKGRGTEAFF,TGTGCCAGCAGCAAAGGAAGGGGAACTGAAGCTTTCTTT
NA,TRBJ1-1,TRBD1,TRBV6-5,CASSYPGQANTEAFF,TGTGCCAGCAGTTACCCCGGACAGGCGAACACTGAAGCTTTCTTT
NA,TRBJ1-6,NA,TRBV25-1,CASSDHSGPNSPLHF,TGTGCCAGCAGTGACCACTCAGGGCCTAATTCACCCCTCCACTTT
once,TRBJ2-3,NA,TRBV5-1,CASSPSGLTRGNTDTQYF,TGCGCCAGCAGCCCCTCGGGACTGACGCGAGGAAACACAGATACGCAGTATTTT
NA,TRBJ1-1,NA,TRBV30,CAWCPGLGGVEAFF,TGTGCCTGGTGTCCGGGATTGGGGGGTGTGGAAGCTTTCTTT
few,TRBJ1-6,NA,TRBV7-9,CASTIKTGYNSPLHF,TGTGCCAGCACCATCAAAACAGGCTATAATTCACCCCTCCACTTT
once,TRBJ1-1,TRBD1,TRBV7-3,CASSSGQGTEAFF,TGTGCCAGCAGCTCCGGACAGGGCACTGAAGCTTTCTTT
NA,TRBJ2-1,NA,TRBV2,CASILSNEQFF,TGTGCCAGCATCCTGTCTAATGAGCAGTTCTTC
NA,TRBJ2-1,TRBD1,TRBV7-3,CASSAYDRAGHNEQFF,TGTGCCAGCAGTGCCTATGACAGGGCCGGCCACAATGAGCAGTTCTTC
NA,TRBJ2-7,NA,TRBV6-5,CASADSYEQYF,TGTGCCAGCGCAGACTCCTACGAGCAGTACTTC
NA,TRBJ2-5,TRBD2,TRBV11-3,CASSSAGLYQETQYF,TGTGCCAGCAGCTCAGCGGGGTTGTACCAAGAGACCCAGTACTTC
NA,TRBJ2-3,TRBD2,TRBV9,CASSVLTSGGGLDTQYF,TGTGCCAGCAGCGTCCTGACTAGCGGGGGGGGTTTAGATACGCAGTATTTT
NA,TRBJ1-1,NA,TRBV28,CASRSGPHDRGTEAFF,TGTGCCAGCAGATCGGGCCCACATGATCGGGGGACTGAAGCTTTCTTT
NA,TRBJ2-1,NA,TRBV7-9,CASRIEGGNEQFF,TGTGCCAGCAGAATCGAAGGGGGTAATGAGCAGTTCTTC
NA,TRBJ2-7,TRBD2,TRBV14,CASSQESGLAGGSNSYEQYF,TGTGCCAGCAGCCAAGAATCCGGACTAGCGGGAGGGTCAAACTCATACGAGCAGTACTTC
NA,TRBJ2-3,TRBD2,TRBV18,CASSPPLAGGADTQYF,TGTGCCAGCTCACCCCCACTAGCGGGAGGCGCAGATACGCAGTATTTT
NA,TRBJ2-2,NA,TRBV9,CASSVQLRTGELFF,TGTGCCAGCAGCGTCCAGTTGAGGACCGGGGAGCTGTTTTTT
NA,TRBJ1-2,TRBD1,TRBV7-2,CASSATGGSYGYTF,TGTGCCAGCAGCGCGACAGGGGGTTCCTATGGCTACACCTTC
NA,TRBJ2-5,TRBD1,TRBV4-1,CASSRGTGGQETQYF,TGCGCCAGCAGCCGGGGGACAGGTGGACAAGAGACCCAGTACTTC